Here is one T cell receptor (beta chain) with its context. This clonotype was seen a handful of times. Its specific antigen is unknown. The sample holds no much larger clone one base away, and base qualities are not on file. The data belong to a study of response to subunit inactivated influenza vaccine listed by TCRdb under 2018. For context, the study as a whole: The study used deep quantitative T cell receptor repertoire profiling to track responses to a trivalent subunit inactivated influenza vaccine. Points the paper makes about the study in general: The authors proposed that each seasonal influenza vaccination may bring in only a limited number of new T cells.

V loses 6 bases at its end and J loses 0 bases; junction bases beyond the gene matches: 13. Taken from the germline V gene, the CDR1 and CDR2 loops are SGHAT and FQNNGV. The cysteine opens and the phenylalanine closes a CDR3 of 18 amino acids. CDR3 DNA only is kept here, 54 bases in frame from base 1. The library was made by RT-PCR. TCRdb shows the sequencer as Illumina HiSeq 2500. TCRdb passed the public sequencing reads through fastp at Q25 and MiXCR, retaining productive beta sequences. One record per CDR3 amino acid sequence lists the most common genes and DNA. The sample profile shows more than 450,000 distinct CDR3 sequences; about 8% of them were found once. Over 10% of the sample lies in the top ten.

The sequence is built from TRBV11-2 and TRBJ2-7; 11 nucleotides in the junction match TRBD1. The sample here was PBMCs from blood, taken less than 30 months after vaccination. The origin of this receptor is a man aged 50-75 years who received an inactivated influenza vaccine. Donor details come from another sample of the same person, matched by shared clones. The CDR3 loop reads CASSQSGTGGRLSYEQYF. Read as DNA, the sequence is TGTGCCAGCAGTCAATCCGGGACAGGGGGTAGACTCTCCTACGAGCAGTACTTC.